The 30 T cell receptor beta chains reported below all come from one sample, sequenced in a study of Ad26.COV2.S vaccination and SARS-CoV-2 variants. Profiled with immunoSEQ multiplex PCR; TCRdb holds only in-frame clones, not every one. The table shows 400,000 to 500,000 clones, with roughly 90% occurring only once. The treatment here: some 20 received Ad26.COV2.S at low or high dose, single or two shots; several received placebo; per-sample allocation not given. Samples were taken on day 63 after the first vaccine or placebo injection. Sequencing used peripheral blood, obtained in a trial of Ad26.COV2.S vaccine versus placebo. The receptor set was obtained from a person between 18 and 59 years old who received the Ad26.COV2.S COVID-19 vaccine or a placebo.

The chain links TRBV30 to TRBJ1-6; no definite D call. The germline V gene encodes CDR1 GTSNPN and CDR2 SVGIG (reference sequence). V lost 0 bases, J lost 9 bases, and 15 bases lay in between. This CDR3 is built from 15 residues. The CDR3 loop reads CAWSVIGQAGSPLHF. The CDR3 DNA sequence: TGTGCCTGGAGTGTAATAGGTCAGGCTGGTTCACCCCTCCACTTT.

The CDR3 sequence is CASSYPVRFRGNQPQHF. CDR3 DNA: TGTGCCAGCAGTTACCCCGTGAGGTTCAGGGGCAATCAGCCCCAGCATTTT. J is TRBJ1-5 and V is TRBV28, with D possibly TRBD1 on 5 matching bases. V was pared by 4 bases and J by 2 bases, with 18 bases between. This CDR3 is 17 amino acids long. The germline gives CDR1 MDHEN, CDR2 SYDVKM.

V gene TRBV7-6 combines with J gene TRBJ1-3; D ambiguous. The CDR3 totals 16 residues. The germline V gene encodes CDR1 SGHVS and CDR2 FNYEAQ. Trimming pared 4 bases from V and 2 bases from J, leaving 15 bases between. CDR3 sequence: CASSSRTGSTGNTIYF. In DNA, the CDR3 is TGTGCCAGCAGCTCACGGACGGGATCGACTGGAAACACCATATATTTT.

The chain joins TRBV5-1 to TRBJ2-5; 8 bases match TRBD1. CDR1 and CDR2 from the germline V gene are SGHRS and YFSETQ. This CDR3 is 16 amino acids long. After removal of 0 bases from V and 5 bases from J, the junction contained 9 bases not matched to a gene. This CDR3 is CASSLGWTGTGETQYF. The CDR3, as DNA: TGCGCCAGCAGCTTGGGCTGGACAGGGACGGGGGAGACCCAGTACTTC. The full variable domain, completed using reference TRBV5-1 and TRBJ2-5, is KAGVTQTPRYLIKTRGQQVTLSCSPISGHRSVSWYQQTPGQGLQFLFEYFSETQRNKGNFPGRFSGRQFSNSRSEMNVSTLELGDSALYLCASSLGWTGTGETQYFGPGTRLLVL.

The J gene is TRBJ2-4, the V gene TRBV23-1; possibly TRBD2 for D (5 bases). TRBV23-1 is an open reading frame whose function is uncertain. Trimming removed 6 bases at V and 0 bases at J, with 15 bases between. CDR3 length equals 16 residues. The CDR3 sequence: CASSRGRRLAKNIQYF. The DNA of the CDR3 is TGCGCCAGCAGCAGAGGGCGGCGTCTAGCCAAAAACATTCAGTACTTC.

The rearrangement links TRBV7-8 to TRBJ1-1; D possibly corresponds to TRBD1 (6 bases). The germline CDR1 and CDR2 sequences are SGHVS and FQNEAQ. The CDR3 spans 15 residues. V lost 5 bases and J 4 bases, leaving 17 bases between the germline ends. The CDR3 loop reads CASSNSYRERTEAFF. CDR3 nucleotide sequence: TGTGCCAGCAGCAACAGCTACAGGGAGCGCACTGAAGCTTTCTTT.

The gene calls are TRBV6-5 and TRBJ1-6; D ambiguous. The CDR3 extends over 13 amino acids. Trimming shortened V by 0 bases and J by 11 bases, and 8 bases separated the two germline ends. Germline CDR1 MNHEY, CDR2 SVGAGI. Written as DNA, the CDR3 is TGTGCCAGCAGTTACTCCCTCGGACCACCCCTCCACTTT. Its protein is CASSYSLGPPLHF.

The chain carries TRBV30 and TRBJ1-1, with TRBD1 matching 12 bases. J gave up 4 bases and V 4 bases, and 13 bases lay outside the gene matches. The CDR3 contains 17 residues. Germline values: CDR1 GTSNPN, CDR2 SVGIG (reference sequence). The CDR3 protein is CAWTATGTGGHGTEAFF. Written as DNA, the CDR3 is TGTGCCTGGACCGCCACCGGGACAGGGGGCCACGGCACTGAAGCTTTCTTT.

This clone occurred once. The CDR3 nucleotides read TGTGCCAGCAGTTTCCTGGGACAGGGGTATGGCTACACCTTC. It specifies CASSFLGQGYGYTF. The rearrangement uses TRBV28 and TRBJ1-2; 10 nucleotides align to TRBD1. The CDR3 covers 14 residues. Germline V gene sequence: CDR1 MDHEN, CDR2 SYDVKM. V shed 3 bases and J 5 bases; nucleotides not matched to a gene: 3.

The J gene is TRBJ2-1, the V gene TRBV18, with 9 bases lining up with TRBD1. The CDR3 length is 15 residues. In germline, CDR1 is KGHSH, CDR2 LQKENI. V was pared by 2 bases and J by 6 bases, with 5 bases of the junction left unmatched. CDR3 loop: CASSPRTGVGNEQFF. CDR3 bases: TGTGCCAGCTCACCAAGGACAGGGGTAGGCAATGAGCAGTTCTTC.

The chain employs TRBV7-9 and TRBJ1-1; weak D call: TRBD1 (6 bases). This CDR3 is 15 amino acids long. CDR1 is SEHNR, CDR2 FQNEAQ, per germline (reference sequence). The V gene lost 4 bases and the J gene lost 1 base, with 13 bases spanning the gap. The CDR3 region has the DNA TGTGCCAGCAGCTCAAAGCGCAGGGGGAACACTGAAGCTTTCTTT. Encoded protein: CASSSKRRGNTEAFF.

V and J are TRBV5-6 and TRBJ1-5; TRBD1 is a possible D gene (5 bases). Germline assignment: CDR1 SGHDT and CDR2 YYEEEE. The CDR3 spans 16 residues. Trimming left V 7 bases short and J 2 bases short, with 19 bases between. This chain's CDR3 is CASRRILGRRNQPQHF. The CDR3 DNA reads TGTGCCAGCCGTCGAATCTTGGGACGACGCAATCAGCCCCAGCATTTT.

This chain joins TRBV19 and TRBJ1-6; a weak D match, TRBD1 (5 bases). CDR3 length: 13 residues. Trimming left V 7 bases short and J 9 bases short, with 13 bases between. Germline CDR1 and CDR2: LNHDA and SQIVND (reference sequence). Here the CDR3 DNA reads TGTGCCAGTACTTCCCTGGGGGGTTCACCCCTCCACTTT. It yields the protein CASTSLGGSPLHF.

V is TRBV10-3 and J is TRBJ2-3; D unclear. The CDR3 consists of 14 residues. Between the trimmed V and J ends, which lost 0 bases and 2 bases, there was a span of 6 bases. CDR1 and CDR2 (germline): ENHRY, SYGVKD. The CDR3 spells CAISESGDTDTQYF. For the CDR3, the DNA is TGTGCCATCAGTGAGTCTGGAGACACAGATACGCAGTATTTT.

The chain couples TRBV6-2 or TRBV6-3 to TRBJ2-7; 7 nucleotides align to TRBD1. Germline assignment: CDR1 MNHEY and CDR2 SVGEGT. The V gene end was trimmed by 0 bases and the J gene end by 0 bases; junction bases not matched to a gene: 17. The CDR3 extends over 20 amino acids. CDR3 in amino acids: CASSYSHSIQGRGVSYEQYF. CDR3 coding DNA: TGTGCCAGCAGTTACTCCCATTCCATACAGGGGAGAGGGGTCTCCTACGAGCAGTACTTC.

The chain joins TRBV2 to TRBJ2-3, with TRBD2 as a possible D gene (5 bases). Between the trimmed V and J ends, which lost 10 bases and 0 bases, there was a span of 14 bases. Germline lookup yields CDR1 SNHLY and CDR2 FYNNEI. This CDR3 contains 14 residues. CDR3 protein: CATRGGLSTDTQYF. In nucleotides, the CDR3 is TGTGCCACTCGAGGAGGCTTAAGCACAGATACGCAGTATTTT.

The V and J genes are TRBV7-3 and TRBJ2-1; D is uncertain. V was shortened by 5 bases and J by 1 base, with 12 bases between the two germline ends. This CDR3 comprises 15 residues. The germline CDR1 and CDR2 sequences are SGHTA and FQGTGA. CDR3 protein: CASSLSYRSYNEQFF. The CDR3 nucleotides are TGTGCCAGCAGCCTCTCCTACCGGTCCTACAATGAGCAGTTCTTC.

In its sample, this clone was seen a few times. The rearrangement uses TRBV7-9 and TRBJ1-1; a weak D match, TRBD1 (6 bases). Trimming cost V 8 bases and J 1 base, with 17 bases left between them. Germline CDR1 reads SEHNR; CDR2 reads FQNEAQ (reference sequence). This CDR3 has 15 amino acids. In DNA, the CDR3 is TGTGCCAGCGAACAAAAGGGACAAAAGAACACTGAAGCTTTCTTT. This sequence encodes CASEQKGQKNTEAFF. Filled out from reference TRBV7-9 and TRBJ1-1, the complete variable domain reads DTGVSQNPRHKITKRGQNVTFRCDPISEHNRLYWYRQTLGQGPEFLTYFQNEAQLEKSRLLSDRFSAERPKGSFSTLEIQRTEQGDSAMYLCASEQKGQKNTEAFFGQGTRLTVV.

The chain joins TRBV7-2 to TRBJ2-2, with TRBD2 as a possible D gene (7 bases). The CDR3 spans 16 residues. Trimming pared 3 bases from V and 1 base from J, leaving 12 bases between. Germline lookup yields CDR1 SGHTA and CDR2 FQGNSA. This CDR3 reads CASSFFGGQNTGELFF. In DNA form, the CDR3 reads TGTGCCAGCAGCTTTTTCGGGGGGCAGAACACCGGGGAGCTGTTTTTT.

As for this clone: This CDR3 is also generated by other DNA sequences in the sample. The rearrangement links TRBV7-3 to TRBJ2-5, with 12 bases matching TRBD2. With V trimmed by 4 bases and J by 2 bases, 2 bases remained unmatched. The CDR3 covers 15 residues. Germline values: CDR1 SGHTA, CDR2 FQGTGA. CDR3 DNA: TGTGCCAGCAGCTCCGGACTAGCGGGGCAAGAGACCCAGTACTTC. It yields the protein CASSSGLAGQETQYF. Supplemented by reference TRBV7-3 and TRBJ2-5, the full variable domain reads GAGVSQTPSNKVTEKGKYVELRCDPISGHTALYWYRQSLGQGPEFLIYFQGTGAADDSGLPNDRFFAVRPEGSVSTLKIQRTERGDSAVYLCASSSGLAGQETQYFGPGTRLLVL.

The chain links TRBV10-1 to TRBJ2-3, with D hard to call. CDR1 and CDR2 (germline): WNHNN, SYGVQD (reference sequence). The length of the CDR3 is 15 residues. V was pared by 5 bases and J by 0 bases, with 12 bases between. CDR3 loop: CASSYGLVSTDTQYF. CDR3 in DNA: TGCGCCAGCAGTTACGGATTAGTTAGCACAGATACGCAGTATTTT.

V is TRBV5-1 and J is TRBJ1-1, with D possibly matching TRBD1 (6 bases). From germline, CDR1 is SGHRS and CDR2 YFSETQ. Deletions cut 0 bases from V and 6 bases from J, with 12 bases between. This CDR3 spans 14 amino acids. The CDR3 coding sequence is TGCGCCAGCAGCTTGGTGGGGGCGTTACCTGAAGCTTTCTTT. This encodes CASSLVGALPEAFF.

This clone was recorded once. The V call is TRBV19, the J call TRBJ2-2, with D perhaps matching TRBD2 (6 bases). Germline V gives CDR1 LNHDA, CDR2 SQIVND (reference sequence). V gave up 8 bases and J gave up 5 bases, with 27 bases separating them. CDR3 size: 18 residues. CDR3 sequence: CASALRPPSRGTTGELFF. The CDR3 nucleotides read TGTGCCAGTGCATTACGTCCCCCGTCGCGGGGTACAACCGGGGAGCTGTTTTTT.

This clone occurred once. CDR3 DNA sequence: TGTGCCAGCAGCTTACCGACAGGGCCACGGGGCTACACCTTC. Amino acids: CASSLPTGPRGYTF. The V call is TRBV5-6, the J call TRBJ1-2, with 7 bases identical to TRBD1. The germline gives CDR1 SGHDT, CDR2 YYEEEE. This CDR3 contains 14 residues. V trimming: 2 bases; J trimming: 8 bases; junction bases outside the gene matches: 9.

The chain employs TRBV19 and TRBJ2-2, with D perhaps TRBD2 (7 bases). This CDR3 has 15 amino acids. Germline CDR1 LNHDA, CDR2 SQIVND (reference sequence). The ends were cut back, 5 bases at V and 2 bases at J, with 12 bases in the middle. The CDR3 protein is CASSLGGANTGELFF. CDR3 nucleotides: TGTGCCAGTAGTCTTGGGGGGGCCAACACCGGGGAGCTGTTTTTT.

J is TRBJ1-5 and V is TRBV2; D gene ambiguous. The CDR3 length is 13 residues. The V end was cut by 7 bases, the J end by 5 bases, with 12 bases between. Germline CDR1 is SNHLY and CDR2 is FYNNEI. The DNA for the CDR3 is TGTGCCAGCACCAAAGGTCGGCATCAGCCCCAGCATTTT. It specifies CASTKGRHQPQHF.

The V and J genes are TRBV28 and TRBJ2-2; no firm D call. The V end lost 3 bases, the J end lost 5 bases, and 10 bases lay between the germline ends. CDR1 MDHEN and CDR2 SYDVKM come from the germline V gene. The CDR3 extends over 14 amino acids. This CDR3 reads CASSFHQSTGELFF. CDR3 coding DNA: TGTGCCAGCAGTTTTCATCAGTCAACCGGGGAGCTGTTTTTT.

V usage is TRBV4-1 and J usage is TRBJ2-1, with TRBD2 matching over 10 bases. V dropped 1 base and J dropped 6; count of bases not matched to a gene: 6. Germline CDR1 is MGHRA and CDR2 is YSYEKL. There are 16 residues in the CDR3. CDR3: CASSQAPLAGVNEQFF. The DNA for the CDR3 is TGCGCCAGCAGCCAAGCTCCGCTAGCGGGGGTCAATGAGCAGTTCTTC.

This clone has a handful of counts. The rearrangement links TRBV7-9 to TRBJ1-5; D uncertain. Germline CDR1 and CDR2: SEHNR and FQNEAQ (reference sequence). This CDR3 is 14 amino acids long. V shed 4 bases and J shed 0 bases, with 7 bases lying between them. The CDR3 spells CASSSYSSNQPQHF. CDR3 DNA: TGTGCCAGCAGCTCATACAGTAGCAATCAGCCCCAGCATTTT.

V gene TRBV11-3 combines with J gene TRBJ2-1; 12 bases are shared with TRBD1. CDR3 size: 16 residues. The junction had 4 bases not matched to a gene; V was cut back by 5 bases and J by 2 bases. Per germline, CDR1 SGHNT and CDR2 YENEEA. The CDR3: CASSPRDRGPYNEQFF. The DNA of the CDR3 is TGTGCCAGCAGCCCCCGGGACAGGGGGCCCTACAATGAGCAGTTCTTC.